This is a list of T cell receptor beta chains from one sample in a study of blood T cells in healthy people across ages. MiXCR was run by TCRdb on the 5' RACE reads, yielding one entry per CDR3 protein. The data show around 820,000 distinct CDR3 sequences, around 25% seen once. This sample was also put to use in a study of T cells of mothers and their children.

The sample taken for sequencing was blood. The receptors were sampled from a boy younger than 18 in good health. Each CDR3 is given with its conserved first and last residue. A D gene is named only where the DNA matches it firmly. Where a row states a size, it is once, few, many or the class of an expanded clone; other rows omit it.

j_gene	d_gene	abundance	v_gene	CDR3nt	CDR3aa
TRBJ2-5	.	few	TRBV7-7	TGTGCTAGCAGCAGCCCGGGTAGGGTGGAGACCCAGTACTTC	CASSSPGRVETQYF
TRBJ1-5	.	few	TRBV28	TGTGCCAGCAGTCCTCCCCCTACCGGAAGTGCGGGTCAGCCCCAGCATTTT	CASSPPPTGSAGQPQHF
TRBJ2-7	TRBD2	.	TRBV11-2	TGTGCCAGCAGCTTAGAGGCCGGCGGGAGCGGCTACGAGCAGTACTTC	CASSLEAGGSGYEQYF
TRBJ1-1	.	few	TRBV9	TGTGCCAGCAGCGTAGCAGAGAACACTGAAGCTTTCTTT	CASSVAENTEAFF
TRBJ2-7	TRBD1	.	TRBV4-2	TGTGCCAGCAGCCAAGGGAGGACAGGGGATTACGAGCAGTACTTC	CASSQGRTGDYEQYF
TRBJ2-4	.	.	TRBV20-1	TGCAGTGCTAGAGGCAGGGAACTAGCCAAAAACATTCAGTACTTC	CSARGRELAKNIQYF
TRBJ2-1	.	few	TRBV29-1	TGCAGCGTAAACCCGGGACTCAGCTCCTACAATGAGCAGTTCTTC	CSVNPGLSSYNEQFF
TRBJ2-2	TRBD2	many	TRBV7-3	TGTGCCAGCAGCCCTAGCGGGAACACCGGGGAGCTGTTTTTT	CASSPSGNTGELFF
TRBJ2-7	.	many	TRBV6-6	TGTGCCAGCAGTTCCCGAGAGGACGAGCAGTACTTC	CASSSREDEQYF
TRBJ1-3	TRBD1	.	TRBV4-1	TGCGCCAGCAGCCAAGTGCAGGGGGCTTCTGGAAACACCATATATTTT	CASSQVQGASGNTIYF
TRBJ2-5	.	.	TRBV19	TGTGCCAGTAGTATAGGTCCGAGTGAGACCCAGTACTTC	CASSIGPSETQYF